One and the same sample provided the 17 T cell receptor beta chains below, sequenced in a study of cytomegalovirus exposure and HLA in healthy donors. This table comes from immunoSEQ multiplex PCR, and its TCRdb copy is limited to in-frame clones, with some not included. Of around 300,000 clones listed, more than 75% are singletons. Input material: PBMCs. These receptors were taken from a woman between 18 and 29 years old in good health and CMV-seronegative.

This clone was picked up a small number of times. The V gene is TRBV5-6, the J gene TRBJ1-5; 7 bases align to TRBD1. Germline CDR1 is SGHDT and CDR2 is YYEEEE. The CDR3 is made up of 15 amino acids. J lost 5 bases, V lost 0 bases, and 5 bases had no gene match. In nucleotides, the CDR3 is TGTGCCAGCAGCTTGGGACAGGGAAAAGATCAGCCCCAGCATTTT. Translated, it gives CASSLGQGKDQPQHF.

The chain employs TRBV6-5 and TRBJ1-1; no firm D call. CDR3 length equals 16 residues. Germline V gene sequence: CDR1 MNHEY, CDR2 SVGAGI. Deletions cut 0 bases from V and 1 base from J, with 12 bases between. The CDR3 nucleotides read TGTGCCAGCAGTTACTCTCCCCGTGGCACGAACACTGAAGCTTTCTTT. Amino acids: CASSYSPRGTNTEAFF.

The CDR3 DNA reads as TGTGCCAGCCGAGCCGCCACAGGGGGGAAGGCTGAAGCTTTCTTT. Encoded protein: CASRAATGGKAEAFF. V is TRBV28 and J is TRBJ1-1, with TRBD1 identical over 8 bases. CDR1 and CDR2 from the germline V gene are MDHEN and SYDVKM. The V gene end was trimmed by 8 bases and the J gene end by 6 bases; junction bases not matched to a gene: 14. This CDR3 comprises 15 residues.

The chain links TRBV4-1 to TRBJ2-7, with D possibly matching TRBD2 (5 bases). V was clipped by 1 base and J by 5 bases, with 21 bases between them. Per the germline V gene, CDR1 is MGHRA and CDR2 is YSYEKL. This CDR3 comprises 17 residues. CDR3 DNA: TGCGCCAGCAGCCAAGGTGAGCGGATAGCCCCGAGGAACGAGCAGTACTTC. Its translation: CASSQGERIAPRNEQYF.

This chain connects TRBV27 to TRBJ2-1; weak D call: TRBD1 (6 bases). Trimming removed 2 bases at V and 3 bases at J, with 8 bases between. Germline CDR1 is MNHEY and CDR2 is SMNVEV (reference sequence). The CDR3 spans 14 residues. This CDR3 is CASSLQGHYNEQFF. CDR3 nucleotide sequence: TGTGCCAGCAGTTTACAGGGGCACTACAATGAGCAGTTCTTC.

The chain's CDR3 is CASSEWAGTLYEQYF. CDR3 nucleotide sequence: TGTGCCAGCAGTGAATGGGCAGGAACCCTGTACGAGCAGTACTTC. V and J are TRBV6-1 and TRBJ2-7; no definite D call. Germline V lookup: CDR1 MNHNS, CDR2 SASEGT. V dropped 2 bases and J dropped 4 bases, with 15 bases sitting between them. The CDR3 extends over 15 amino acids.

The rearrangement joins TRBV6-4 to TRBJ1-2; no clear D. CDR1 is MRHNA and CDR2 is SNTAGT in the germline V gene. V lost 6 bases to trimming and J lost 5 bases, with 13 bases between them. The CDR3 runs 13 residues. CDR3 DNA: TGTGCCAGCAGCGAACAAGGAGGGTATGGCTACACCTTC. Amino acids: CASSEQGGYGYTF.

The J gene is TRBJ2-1, the V gene TRBV7-8; the match to TRBD2 covers 12 bases. The CDR3 is 15 amino acids. Germline V gene sequence: CDR1 SGHVS, CDR2 FQNEAQ. J lost 3 bases, V lost 7 bases, and 4 bases had no gene match. The CDR3 sequence: CASTGLAGNYNEQFF. The CDR3 nucleotides read TGTGCCAGCACCGGACTAGCGGGAAACTACAATGAGCAGTTCTTC.

This chain uses TRBV27 with TRBJ1-4; D is unclear. V was shortened by 3 bases and J by 2 bases, with 4 bases between the two germline ends. The CDR3 has 13 amino acids. Germline V CDR1 and CDR2: MNHEY, SMNVEV (reference sequence). DNA for the CDR3: TGTGCCAGCAGTTTGTATACTAATGAAAAACTGTTTTTT. Protein sequence: CASSLYTNEKLFF.

This clone was seen once. V and J are TRBV28 and TRBJ2-7; 9 positions match TRBD1. The CDR3 has 15 amino acids. Per germline, CDR1 MDHEN and CDR2 SYDVKM. Losses at the gene ends were 5 bases for V and 5 bases for J; bases not matched to a gene: 10. The CDR3 is CASSSPGQGDDEQYF. The CDR3 DNA is TGTGCCAGCAGTAGTCCGGGACAGGGCGACGACGAGCAGTACTTC. The full variable domain, its missing parts supplied by reference TRBV28 and TRBJ2-7, is DVKVTQSSRYLVKRTGEKVFLECVQDMDHENMFWYRQDPGLGLRLIYFSYDVKMKEKGDIPEGYSVSREKKERFSLILESASTNQTSMYLCASSSPGQGDDEQYFGPGTRLTVT.

The rearrangement links TRBV9 to TRBJ2-7; TRBD2 matches at 7 bases. CDR3 length equals 16 residues. V lost 0 bases to trimming and J lost 4 bases; unmatched junction nucleotides: 10. Germline assignment: CDR1 SGDLS and CDR2 YYNGEE. CDR3 region: CASSVGSSASGYEQYF. Here the CDR3 DNA reads TGTGCCAGCAGCGTAGGTTCGTCGGCTAGCGGTTACGAGCAGTACTTC.

The chain joins TRBV18 to TRBJ1-2, with 11 positions matching TRBD1. The CDR3 length is 15 residues. Trimming at V came to 2 bases and at J to 4 bases, leaving 3 bases not matched to a gene. CDR1 and CDR2 from the germline V gene are KGHSH and LQKENI. The CDR3 protein is CASSPGQGAGYGYTF. CDR3 DNA: TGTGCCAGCTCACCAGGACAGGGGGCAGGCTATGGCTACACCTTC.

The rearrangement joins TRBV27 to TRBJ1-1; D possibly corresponds to TRBD1 (5 bases). Trimming pared 0 bases from V and 1 base from J, leaving 12 bases between. This CDR3 spans 16 amino acids. CDR1 is MNHEY and CDR2 is SMNVEV in the germline V gene (reference sequence). The CDR3 nucleotides are TGTGCCAGCAGTTTATCTAAGGGACTTACGAACACTGAAGCTTTCTTT. Residues: CASSLSKGLTNTEAFF.

The rearrangement links TRBV4-3 to TRBJ2-7; the match to TRBD2 covers 13 bases. The CDR3 sequence is 18 residues long. Germline V CDR1 and CDR2: LGHNA, YSLEER. J gave up 4 bases and V 0 bases, and 9 bases lay outside the gene matches. The CDR3 region has the DNA TGCGCCAGCAGCCAAGATTTTATTGGACTAGCGGGGGCTTACGAGCAGTACTTC. Amino acids: CASSQDFIGLAGAYEQYF.

The sample holds one count of this clone. V gene TRBV7-2 combines with J gene TRBJ1-4; 7 positions match TRBD1. V lost 5 bases and J lost 5; bases outside the gene matches: 8. The CDR3 runs to 15 residues. Germline V CDR1 and CDR2: SGHTA, FQGNSA. The CDR3 here is CASSPPGQMNEKLFF. CDR3 in DNA: TGTGCCAGCAGCCCCCCGGGACAGATGAATGAAAAACTGTTTTTT.

This rearrangement joins TRBV4-3 to TRBJ2-7, with unresolved D. V was shortened by 2 bases and J by 0 bases, with 8 bases between the two germline ends. CDR1 is LGHNA, CDR2 YSLEER, per germline. The CDR3 extends over 14 amino acids. DNA of the CDR3: TGCGCCAGCAGCCAATCTACCACCTCCTACGAGCAGTACTTC. It yields the protein CASSQSTTSYEQYF.

The rearrangement joins TRBV9 to TRBJ1-1, with 8 nucleotides matching TRBD1. CDR1 and CDR2 (germline): SGDLS, YYNGEE. Losses at the gene ends were 4 bases for V and 0 bases for J; bases not matched to a gene: 5. The CDR3 loop spans 15 amino acids. CDR3 nucleotide sequence: TGTGCCAGCAGCCCACGGACAGGGATGAACACTGAAGCTTTCTTT. Translation gives CASSPRTGMNTEAFF. Combining the CDR3 with reference TRBV9 and TRBJ1-1 gives the whole variable domain DSGVTQTPKHLITATGQRVTLRCSPRSGDLSVYWYQQSLDQGLQFLIQYYNGEERAKGNILERFSAQQFPDLHSELNLSSLELGDSALYFCASSPRTGMNTEAFFGQGTRLTVV.